The rows below give T cell receptor beta chains drawn from one sample of a study of cytomegalovirus exposure and HLA in healthy donors. Only in-frame clones appear in the TCRdb table, and some are missing; sequencing was by immunoSEQ multiplex PCR. This sample has approximately 92,000 clones, with about 86% found just once. The sample taken for sequencing was PBMCs. Every receptor here comes from a woman in her seventies in good health and CMV-seropositive. CDR3s include the opening cysteine and the closing phenylalanine or tryptophan. Fields, in order: V gene, clone size, D gene, J gene, CDR3 DNA, CDR3 protein. A D gene is named only where the DNA matches it firmly. Clone size appears in some rows only: once, few, many, or a class for an expanded clone.

TRBV7-2	NA	NA	TRBJ2-5	TGTGCCAGCAGCAAGGGTTCGGGACAAGAGACCCAGTACTTC	CASSKGSGQETQYF
TRBV4-3	few	TRBD2	TRBJ2-3	TGCGCCAGCAGCCGCGCGGGGGTCAAAGATACGCAGTATTTT	CASSRAGVKDTQYF
TRBV28	NA	TRBD1	TRBJ1-4	TGTGCCAGCAGCCAAGAGACAGGGGGAGGTGAAAAACTGTTTTTT	CASSQETGGGEKLFF
TRBV7-2	once	NA	TRBJ1-3	TGTGCCAGCAGCTTAAGAGGCGGGGCCCCACTCTCTGGAAACACCATATATTTT	CASSLRGGAPLSGNTIYF
TRBV4-1	once	NA	TRBJ2-5	TGCGCCAGCAGCCCGAGCCAGGGGAAAGCCCAAGAGACCCAGTACTTC	CASSPSQGKAQETQYF
TRBV2	once	TRBD2	TRBJ2-5	TGTGCCAGCACCCTGCTGACTAGCGGTCAAGAGACCCAGTACTTC	CASTLLTSGQETQYF
TRBV15	NA	TRBD1	TRBJ2-7	TGTGCCACCAGCAGCCGGGACAGGGGGCTAGACGAGCAGTACTTC	CATSSRDRGLDEQYF
TRBV7-7	NA	NA	TRBJ2-5	TGTGCTAGCAGCTTCGCGGGTACAGGGCCGGAGACCCAGTACTTC	CASSFAGTGPETQYF
TRBV11-2	NA	NA	TRBJ1-3	TGTGCCAGCACCTCACGGGCCCAATCGGGGAACACCATATATTTT	CASTSRAQSGNTIYF
TRBV28	NA	NA	TRBJ1-5	TGTGCCAGCAGTTTGACGGAAGGGGTGGGCAATCAGCCCCAGCATTTT	CASSLTEGVGNQPQHF
TRBV19	NA	TRBD2	TRBJ2-3	TGTGCCAGGAAAGCCGGACTAGCGGGAGATACGCAGTATTTT	CARKAGLAGDTQYF
TRBV28	NA	TRBD1	TRBJ1-2	TGTGCCAGCAGTAAGGGGGACAGGGTGTTTGGCTACACCTTC	CASSKGDRVFGYTF
TRBV7-9	few	NA	TRBJ1-3	TGTGCCAGCAGCTCAGGACTGACCTCTGGAAACACCATATATTTT	CASSSGLTSGNTIYF
TRBV7-9	NA	NA	TRBJ2-1	TGTTCCAGCAGCTTCCAGGTTGAGCAGTTCTTC	CSSSFQVEQFF
TRBV4-1	NA	TRBD1	TRBJ2-7	TGCGCCAGCAGCCAGAGGGACAGGGTTCGTACCGAGCAGTACTTC	CASSQRDRVRTEQYF
TRBV14	NA	NA	TRBJ2-7	TGTGCCCGGAGGTCTCTTTGGGACGAGCAGTACTTC	CARRSLWDEQYF
TRBV5-1	NA	NA	TRBJ2-7	TGCGCCAGCAGCCCCAGGGGACCCTCTCCCTCCTACGAGCAGTACTTC	CASSPRGPSPSYEQYF
TRBV30	NA	NA	TRBJ2-7	TGTGCCTGGAGTCCATCCCCCGAGGCAGTCGAGCAGTACTTC	CAWSPSPEAVEQYF
TRBV5-6	NA	TRBD2	TRBJ2-7	TGTGCCAGCAGCCCGGGACTAGCGGGAGCCGAGCAGTACTTC	CASSPGLAGAEQYF
TRBV27	NA	TRBD1	TRBJ2-1	TGTGCCAGCAGAGTGACAGGGGGAAGCTCCTACAATGAGCAGTTCTTC	CASRVTGGSSYNEQFF
TRBV11-1	once	NA	TRBJ2-7	TGTGCCAGCAGCTTCCTTGGGACTCAGTACGAGCAGTACTTC	CASSFLGTQYEQYF
TRBV29-1	NA	TRBD1	TRBJ1-2	TGCAGCGTCGGACAGGGGGATAATGGCTACACCTTC	CSVGQGDNGYTF
TRBV27	NA	NA	TRBJ2-7	TGTGCCAGCAGTCTACAGGGAAACGAGCAGTACTTC	CASSLQGNEQYF
TRBV7-9	NA	NA	TRBJ2-7	TGTTCCAGCAGCCGGACAGTGCTGGACGAGCAGTACTTC	CSSSRTVLDEQYF
TRBV6-4	NA	NA	TRBJ2-5	TGTGCCAGCAGTGAGGGTCAGGGGGAGACCCAGTACTTC	CASSEGQGETQYF
TRBV6-1	NA	NA	TRBJ2-1	TGTGCCAGCAGTCCTCGGTCGCTACTCAATGAGCAGTTCTTC	CASSPRSLLNEQFF
TRBV5-4	NA	NA	TRBJ2-3	TGTGCCAGCAGCGTGACAGGGACTGCTGCGCAGTATTTT	CASSVTGTAAQYF
TRBV19	NA	TRBD1	TRBJ1-1	TGTGCCAGCCAGGGGGCACGGCGGACTGAAGCTTTCTTT	CASQGARRTEAFF
TRBV18	NA	NA	TRBJ2-1	TGTGCCAGCTCACGGTCATCGGGTAACAATGAGCAGTTCTTC	CASSRSSGNNEQFF
TRBV7-2	NA	NA	TRBJ2-3	TGTGCCAGCAGCCCCACCGGGCGGGCAGATACGCAGTATTTT	CASSPTGRADTQYF
TRBV18	once	NA	TRBJ2-3	TGTGCCAGCTCACCACTAGAAGATACGCAGTATTTT	CASSPLEDTQYF
TRBV5-6	NA	NA	TRBJ2-7	TGTGCCAGCAGCGGAATCGTGCTAGGGCAGGGTAGGTACGAGCAGTACTTC	CASSGIVLGQGRYEQYF
TRBV19	NA	NA	TRBJ1-2	TGTGCCAGTAGTCCGAGGCCCTTTAGGAGGGGCGGCTATGGCTACACCTTC	CASSPRPFRRGGYGYTF
TRBV5-5	once	NA	TRBJ1-1	TGTGCCAGCAGCTTGTACGGGGGGGGGAACACTGAAGCTTTCTTT	CASSLYGGGNTEAFF
TRBV30	few	TRBD1	TRBJ1-1	TGTGCTTGTGACAGGGTGAACACTGAAGCTTTCTTT	CACDRVNTEAFF
TRBV6-5	medium-sized	NA	TRBJ1-1	TGTGCCAGCAGTCAGGGGACGAACACTGAAGCTTTCTTT	CASSQGTNTEAFF
TRBV2	NA	NA	TRBJ1-1	TGTGCCAGCAGCGAAGGGGCAAAGAACACTGAAGCTTTCTTT	CASSEGAKNTEAFF
TRBV12-5	NA	TRBD1	TRBJ1-5	TGTGCTAGTGGTTGGGGACAGGGTGGCAATCAGCCCCAGCATTTT	CASGWGQGGNQPQHF
TRBV5-1	NA	TRBD2	TRBJ2-1	TGCGCCAGCAGCCTGATGACTAGCGACTCCTACAATGAGCAGTTCTTC	CASSLMTSDSYNEQFF
TRBV5-5	NA	TRBD1	TRBJ2-7	TGTGCCAGCAGGCTGAAAGGGGGCGCCTACGAGCAGTACTTC	CASRLKGGAYEQYF
TRBV7-2	NA	NA	TRBJ1-1	TGTGCCAGCAGCCTAGATTTAGGAGGGAGGCTTAAGACTTTCTTT	CASSLDLGGRLKTFF
TRBV11-3	NA	NA	TRBJ2-5	TGTGCCAGCAGCTTATCGAGCGGCCAAAGGGCCCAAGAGACCCAGTACTTC	CASSLSSGQRAQETQYF
TRBV14	NA	NA	TRBJ1-2	TGTGCCAGCAGCCAAGATCCAGCAGGGGATGGCTACACCTTC	CASSQDPAGDGYTF
TRBV5-1	NA	NA	TRBJ2-7	TGCGCCAGCAGCTTGCAGGAAGGGGCGTCCTACGAGCAGTACTTC	CASSLQEGASYEQYF
TRBV6-5	NA	TRBD1	TRBJ1-5	TGTGCCAGCAGCGATGAGCGGCAGGGGGGAGAGACCCAGCATTTT	CASSDERQGGETQHF
TRBV5-6	NA	TRBD1	TRBJ1-2	TGTGCCAGCACCCCTCCGGGACAGGGGATCTATGGCTACACCTTC	CASTPPGQGIYGYTF
TRBV30	NA	NA	TRBJ1-2	TGTGCCTGGAGTAAGGAGGGAAGGTATGGCTACACCTTC	CAWSKEGRYGYTF
TRBV9	NA	NA	TRBJ2-3	TGTGCCAGCAGCCCTCAGGGAAGCACAGATACGCAGTATTTT	CASSPQGSTDTQYF
TRBV28	NA	NA	TRBJ1-3	TGTGCCAGCAGTCCACACCGGGGGGGAAACACCATATATTTT	CASSPHRGGNTIYF
TRBV25-1	NA	NA	TRBJ2-7	TGTGCCAGCAGGAAGACCGGGACAATCGGATACGAGCAGTACTTC	CASRKTGTIGYEQYF
TRBV7-7	NA	TRBD2	TRBJ2-1	TGTGCTAGCAGCTTCGGGACTAGCGGGATTTATGAGCAGTTCTTC	CASSFGTSGIYEQFF
TRBV28	NA	TRBD1	TRBJ1-5	TGTGCCAGCCGAGGGACAGTGCTTCCAACCCAGCATTTT	CASRGTVLPTQHF
TRBV29-1	NA	TRBD1	TRBJ2-7	TGCAGCGTTAGAGGGGTTAGCCGGGACAGGGGCTCCTACGAGCAGTACTTC	CSVRGVSRDRGSYEQYF
TRBV5-1	NA	NA	TRBJ2-2	TGCGCCAGCCGCGGGGCAGGCATATCCGGGGAGCTGTTTTTT	CASRGAGISGELFF
TRBV5-4	NA	NA	TRBJ1-1	TGTGCCAGCAGCTTGGTGGGAGAGGGCACTGAAGCTTTCTTT	CASSLVGEGTEAFF